The 26 T cell receptor beta chains reported below all come from one sample, sequenced in a study of OX40 agonist ivuxolimab in advanced cancers. TCRdb's table, derived via immunoSEQ multiplex PCR, lists solely in-frame clones and lacks some. This sample has roughly 35,000 clones, with almost 85% found just once. The source was CD4+ or CD8+ T cells sorted from blood, collected in a trial of the OX40 agonist ivuxolimab. The receptors originated from an adult with an advanced solid tumor such as melanoma, head and neck, liver or kidney cancer.

This chain uses TRBV5-4 with TRBJ2-1, with D unclear. Trimming stripped 4 bases from V and 9 bases from J, with 8 bases between. Germline V CDR1 and CDR2: SGHNT, YYREEE (reference sequence). The CDR3 has 11 amino acids. The CDR3 loop is CASSVTFEQFF. The CDR3 DNA is TGTGCCAGCAGCGTGACGTTTGAGCAGTTCTTC. Full variable domain (missing parts from reference TRBV5-4 and TRBJ2-1): ETGVTQSPTHLIKTRGQQVTLRCSSQSGHNTVSWYQQALGQGPQFIFQYYREEENGRGNFPPRFSGLQFPNYSSELNVNALELDDSALYLCASSVTFEQFFGPGTRLTVL.

This clone was counted once. The chain recombines TRBV9 with TRBJ1-2; the D is unclear. The V gene's germline CDR1 is SGDLS and CDR2 YYNGEE. CDR3 size: 14 residues. Deletions cut 4 bases from V and 2 bases from J, with 12 bases between. DNA of the CDR3: TGTGCCAGCAGCCCCCAGATGGAGAACTATGGCTACACCTTC. Translated: CASSPQMENYGYTF. Together with reference TRBV9 and TRBJ1-2, the CDR3 gives the full variable domain: DSGVTQTPKHLITATGQRVTLRCSPRSGDLSVYWYQQSLDQGLQFLIQYYNGEERAKGNILERFSAQQFPDLHSELNLSSLELGDSALYFCASSPQMENYGYTFGSGTRLTVV.

This sequence joins TRBV6-1 and TRBJ1-3, with D perhaps TRBD1 (5 bases). Germline V lookup: CDR1 MNHNS, CDR2 SASEGT. The CDR3 length is 15 residues. Trimming took 7 bases from V and 0 from J, leaving 13 bases between them. The CDR3 nucleotides read TGTGCCAGCAACTGGGACTTACGCTCTGGAAACACCATATATTTT. It is translated as CASNWDLRSGNTIYF.

The chain carries TRBV7-9 and TRBJ2-7; D is undetermined. V lost 1 base and J lost 4, with 8 bases in between. Germline values: CDR1 SEHNR, CDR2 FQNEAQ (reference sequence). This CDR3 comprises 13 residues. The CDR3 spells CASSLGWVYEQYF. CDR3 nucleotides: TGTGCCAGCAGCTTAGGTTGGGTTTACGAGCAGTACTTC. The variable domain in full, completed from reference TRBV7-9 and TRBJ2-7, reads DTGVSQNPRHKITKRGQNVTFRCDPISEHNRLYWYRQTLGQGPEFLTYFQNEAQLEKSRLLSDRFSAERPKGSFSTLEIQRTEQGDSAMYLCASSLGWVYEQYFGPGTRLTVT.

The rearrangement uses TRBV9 and TRBJ2-2; 7 bases line up with TRBD2. This CDR3 is built from 16 residues. Per the germline V gene, CDR1 is SGDLS and CDR2 is YYNGEE. V dropped 4 bases and J dropped 5; count of bases not matched to a gene: 11. CDR3 amino acids: CASSLWGGSGTGELFF. DNA for the CDR3: TGTGCCAGCAGCTTATGGGGAGGGAGTGGGACCGGGGAGCTGTTTTTT.

The rearrangement joins TRBV16 to TRBJ2-3; 8 nucleotides line up with TRBD1. The germline gives CDR1 KGHSY, CDR2 FQNENV. The CDR3 contains 14 residues. J gave up 7 bases and V 4 bases, and 7 bases lay outside the gene matches. In nucleotides, the CDR3 is TGTGCCAGCAGCCCTTTCCAGGGGGCTTATACGCAGTATTTT. This gives the protein CASSPFQGAYTQYF.

This clone was picked up a small number of times. This sequence joins TRBV28 and TRBJ1-5; D remains unclear. Germline lookup yields CDR1 MDHEN and CDR2 SYDVKM. This CDR3 region has 12 residues. The ends were cut back, 5 bases at V and 6 bases at J, with 8 bases in the middle. The CDR3 sequence is CASSERGQPQHF. The CDR3 DNA is TGTGCCAGCAGTGAGCGTGGTCAGCCCCAGCATTTT.

The chain uses TRBV6-5 and TRBJ2-1; D may be TRBD2 (6 bases). V was cut by 5 bases and J by 7 bases, with 15 bases left in between. Germline V gene lookup returns CDR1 MNHEY and CDR2 SVGAGI. The CDR3 is 14 amino acids. The CDR3 DNA is TGTGCCAGCAGTAGGGACTTTTCATTGAATGAGCAGTTCTTC. Its protein product is CASSRDFSLNEQFF.

As regards this clone: Sequence at one end of the junction differs from germline and may be a read error. The J gene is TRBJ2-7, the V gene TRBV7-7; D gene ambiguous. Germline CDR1 is SSHAT and CDR2 is FNYEAQ (reference sequence). CDR3 size: 13 residues. The CDR3 DNA reads TGTGCTAGCAGCTTAGGAAGGAACTACGAGCAGTACTTC. It encodes CASSLGRNYEQYF. The full variable domain, its missing parts supplied by reference TRBV7-7 and TRBJ2-7, is GAGVSQSPRYKVTKRGQDVTLRCDPISSHATLYWYQQALGQGPEFLTYFNYEAQPDKSGLPSDRFSAERPEGSISTLTIQRTEQRDSAMYRCASSLGRNYEQYFGPGTRLTVT.

A few counts support this clone. The chain links TRBV10-3 to TRBJ1-1; D unclear. V was clipped by 8 bases and J by 8 bases, with 15 bases between them. The CDR3 is 12 residues long. Germline V CDR1 and CDR2: ENHRY, SYGVKD. For the CDR3, the DNA is TGTGCCATCGGTTATGACCCGGGCGAAGCTTTCTTT. Translated: CAIGYDPGEAFF.

CDR3 residues: CATSGPPDGGQFYSNQPQHF. The CDR3 coding sequence is TGTGCCACCAGCGGCCCCCCGGACGGTGGACAGTTTTATAGCAATCAGCCCCAGCATTTT. The chain uses TRBV15 and TRBJ1-5; TRBD1 is a possible D gene (6 bases). CDR1 and CDR2 (germline): LNHNV, YYDKDF (reference sequence). V gave up 5 bases and J gave up 0 bases, with 26 bases separating them. The CDR3 contains 20 residues. Drawing the rest from reference TRBV15 and TRBJ1-5, the complete variable domain is DAMVIQNPRYQVTQFGKPVTLSCSQTLNHNVMYWYQQKSSQAPKLLFHYYDKDFNNEADTPDNFQSRRPNTSFCFLDIRSPGLGDTAMYLCATSGPPDGGQFYSNQPQHFGDGTRLSIL.

The chain joins TRBV7-8 to TRBJ2-1; 10 bases are a match to TRBD2. Germline V gives CDR1 SGHVS, CDR2 FQNEAQ. The ends lost 8 bases at V and 10 bases at J; junction bases unmatched: 14. CDR3 size: 15 residues. The CDR3 bases are TGTGCCAGCCGTCGGACTAGCGGCACCGCTTGGGAGCAGTTCTTC. Translated: CASRRTSGTAWEQFF.

The chain combines TRBV7-8 with TRBJ1-5; maybe TRBD1 (6 bases). Germline V lookup: CDR1 SGHVS, CDR2 FQNEAQ. This CDR3 comprises 14 residues. The germline V and J ends were trimmed by 2 bases and 7 bases, with 12 bases remaining between them. The CDR3 is CASSLLSGVQPQHF. As DNA, the CDR3 is TGTGCCAGCAGCTTATTATCAGGGGTACAGCCCCAGCATTTT.

J is TRBJ1-4 and V is TRBV28; tentatively, D is TRBD1 (6 bases). The germline gives CDR1 MDHEN, CDR2 SYDVKM. V lost 7 bases and J lost 5, with 14 bases in between. This CDR3 has 14 residues. The CDR3 is CASTRGGSNEKLFF. The CDR3 DNA is TGTGCCAGCACCCGAGGGGGGTCCAATGAAAAACTGTTTTTT.

The chain carries TRBV2 and TRBJ1-2, with D maybe TRBD1 (6 bases). The germline gives CDR1 SNHLY, CDR2 FYNNEI. V was trimmed by 7 bases and J by 4 bases, leaving 19 bases between them. The CDR3 spans 15 residues. CDR3 residues: CASTFVRGPFYGYTF. DNA of the CDR3: TGTGCCAGCACTTTCGTCAGGGGCCCTTTCTATGGCTACACCTTC.

V usage is TRBV18 and J usage is TRBJ1-1; D is uncertain. Germline CDR1 and CDR2: KGHSH and LQKENI. This CDR3 region has 14 residues. The germline V and J ends were trimmed by 3 bases and 0 bases, with 8 bases remaining between them. CDR3 nucleotide sequence: TGTGCCAGCTCACCTCAAGCTATGAACACTGAAGCTTTCTTT. Translated: CASSPQAMNTEAFF.

The chain uses TRBV6-5 and TRBJ1-5; TRBD1 matches 10 bases. Germline V gives CDR1 MNHEY, CDR2 SVGAGI. Trimming at V came to 6 bases and at J to 1 base, leaving 3 bases not matched to a gene. The CDR3 has 15 residues. For the CDR3, the DNA is TGTGCCAGCAGCTTGACAGGGGGCAGCAATCAGCCCCAGCATTTT. Translated: CASSLTGGSNQPQHF.

The V call is TRBV5-1, the J call TRBJ2-7; 8 bases are a match to TRBD2. Germline V lookup: CDR1 SGHRS, CDR2 YFSETQ. Germline trimming cut 2 bases from V and 4 bases from J; bases unmatched to any gene: 2. This CDR3 is 13 amino acids long. The CDR3: CASSFLAGYEQYF. The CDR3 DNA is TGCGCCAGCAGCTTCTTAGCGGGATACGAGCAGTACTTC.

The rearrangement joins TRBV6-6 to TRBJ2-1, with 10 bases that match TRBD2. The J segment lost 3 bases and the V segment lost 6 bases, leaving 5 bases of the junction unmatched. Germline V lookup: CDR1 MNHNY, CDR2 SVGAGI (reference sequence). The CDR3 spans 15 residues. DNA for the CDR3: TGTGCCAGCAGGGGGGGACTAGCGTACTACAATGAGCAGTTCTTC. Protein product: CASRGGLAYYNEQFF.

V usage is TRBV28 and J usage is TRBJ2-2; D possibly corresponds to TRBD1 (5 bases). The CDR3 is 13 amino acids. CDR1 and CDR2 (germline): MDHEN, SYDVKM. Trimming took off 5 bases at V and 4 bases at J, with 8 bases between the two ends. CDR3 sequence reads: CASSMTVTGELFF. In DNA, the CDR3 is TGTGCCAGCAGTATGACAGTCACCGGGGAGCTGTTTTTT. Variable domain in full (rest from reference TRBV28 and TRBJ2-2): DVKVTQSSRYLVKRTGEKVFLECVQDMDHENMFWYRQDPGLGLRLIYFSYDVKMKEKGDIPEGYSVSREKKERFSLILESASTNQTSMYLCASSMTVTGELFFGEGSRLTVL.

CDR3 in amino acids: CASSQTSGNYGYTF. The CDR3 nucleotides are TGTGCCAGCAGTCAAACTAGCGGAAACTATGGCTACACCTTC. The chain recombines TRBV6-5 with TRBJ1-2; D not certain. The V end was cut by 5 bases, the J end by 2 bases, with 12 bases between. CDR3 length: 14 residues. CDR1 and CDR2 (germline): MNHEY, SVGAGI.

The rearrangement uses TRBV9 and TRBJ1-5; D remains ambiguous. V lost 1 base to trimming and J lost 8 bases, with 13 bases between them. Per the germline V gene, CDR1 is SGDLS and CDR2 is YYNGEE. CDR3 length: 14 amino acids. CDR3 sequence: CASSVREEGEPQHF. CDR3 coding DNA: TGTGCCAGCAGCGTAAGAGAAGAAGGTGAGCCCCAGCATTTT.

The genes are TRBV4-1 and TRBJ2-5, with no clear D. Germline loops: CDR1 MGHRA, CDR2 YSYEKL. V was clipped by 1 base and J by 1 base, with 10 bases between them. This CDR3 has 15 amino acids. The CDR3 spells CASSQVRTRQETQYF. The CDR3 region has the DNA TGCGCCAGCAGCCAAGTGCGGACGCGCCAAGAGACCCAGTACTTC.

V and J are TRBV6-6 and TRBJ1-1; D possibly corresponds to TRBD1 (5 bases). In germline, CDR1 is MNHNY, CDR2 SVGAGI (reference sequence). The germline V and J ends were trimmed by 2 bases and 5 bases, with 12 bases remaining between them. This CDR3 region has 14 residues. This CDR3 is CASSYAGGETEAFF. CDR3 sequence (DNA): TGTGCCAGCAGTTACGCCGGAGGGGAGACTGAAGCTTTCTTT.

This chain joins TRBV28 and TRBJ2-7; D gene unclear. The CDR3 covers 11 residues. Germline CDR1 MDHEN, CDR2 SYDVKM. V lost 8 bases to trimming and J lost 6 bases, with 11 bases between them. Here the CDR3 reads CASQDSLEQYF. The CDR3 nucleotides are TGTGCCAGCCAGGATTCCCTCGAGCAGTACTTC.

In this sample, this clone turned up once. The chain has TRBV6-4 and TRBJ1-1, with 7 bases matching TRBD1. V trimming: 6 bases; J trimming: 4 bases; junction bases outside the gene matches: 8. This CDR3 is 14 amino acids long. Germline lookup yields CDR1 MRHNA and CDR2 SNTAGT. The CDR3 DNA follows: TGTGCCAGCAGAGAAGACAGGGCGGCCACTGAAGCTTTCTTT. The encoded protein is CASREDRAATEAFF.